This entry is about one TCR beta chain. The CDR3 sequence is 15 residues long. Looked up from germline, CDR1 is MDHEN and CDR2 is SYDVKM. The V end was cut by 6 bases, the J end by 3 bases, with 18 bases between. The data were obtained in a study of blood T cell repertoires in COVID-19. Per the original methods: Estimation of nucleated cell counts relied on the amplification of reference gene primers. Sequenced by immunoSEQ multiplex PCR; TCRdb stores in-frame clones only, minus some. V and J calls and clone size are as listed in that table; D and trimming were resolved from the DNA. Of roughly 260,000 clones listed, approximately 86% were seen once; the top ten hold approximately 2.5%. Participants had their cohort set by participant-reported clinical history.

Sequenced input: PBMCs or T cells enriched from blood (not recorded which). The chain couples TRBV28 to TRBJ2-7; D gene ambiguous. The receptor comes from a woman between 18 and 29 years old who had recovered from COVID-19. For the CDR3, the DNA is TGTGCCAGCAGCCCCCCACATGGTTTCATCTACGAGCAGTACTTC. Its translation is CASSPPHGFIYEQYF.